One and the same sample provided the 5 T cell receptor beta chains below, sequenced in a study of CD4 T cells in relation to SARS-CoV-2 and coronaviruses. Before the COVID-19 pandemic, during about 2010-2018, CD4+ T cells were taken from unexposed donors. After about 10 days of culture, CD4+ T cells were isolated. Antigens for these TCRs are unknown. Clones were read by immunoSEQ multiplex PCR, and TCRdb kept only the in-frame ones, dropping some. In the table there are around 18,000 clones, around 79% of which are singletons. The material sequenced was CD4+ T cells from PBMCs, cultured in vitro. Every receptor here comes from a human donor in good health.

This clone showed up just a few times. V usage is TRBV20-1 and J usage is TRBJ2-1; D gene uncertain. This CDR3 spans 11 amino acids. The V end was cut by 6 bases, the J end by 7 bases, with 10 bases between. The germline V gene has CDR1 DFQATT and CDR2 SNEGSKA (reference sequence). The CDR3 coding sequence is TGCAGTGCGGGTCTTTGGAATGAGCAGTTCTTC. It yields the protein CSAGLWNEQFF.

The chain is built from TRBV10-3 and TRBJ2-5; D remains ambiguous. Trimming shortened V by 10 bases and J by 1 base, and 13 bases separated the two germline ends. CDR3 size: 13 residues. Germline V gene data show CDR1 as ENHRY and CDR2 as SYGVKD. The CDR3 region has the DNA TGTGCCACCCAATCGGAGCGCCAAGAGACCCAGTACTTC. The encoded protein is CATQSERQETQYF.

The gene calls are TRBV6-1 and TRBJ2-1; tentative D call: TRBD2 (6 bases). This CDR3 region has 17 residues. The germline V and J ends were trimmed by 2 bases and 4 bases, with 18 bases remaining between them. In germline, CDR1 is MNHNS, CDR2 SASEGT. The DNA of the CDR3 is TGTGCCAGCAGTGAATCGTACGGTTCAGCGGGTTACAATGAGCAGTTCTTC. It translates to CASSESYGSAGYNEQFF.

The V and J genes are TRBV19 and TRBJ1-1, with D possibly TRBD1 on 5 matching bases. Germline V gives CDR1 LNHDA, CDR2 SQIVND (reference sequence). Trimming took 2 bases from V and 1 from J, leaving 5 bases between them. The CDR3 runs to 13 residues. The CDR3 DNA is TGTGCCAGTAGTATACAGGGGAACACTGAAGCTTTCTTT. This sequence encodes CASSIQGNTEAFF.

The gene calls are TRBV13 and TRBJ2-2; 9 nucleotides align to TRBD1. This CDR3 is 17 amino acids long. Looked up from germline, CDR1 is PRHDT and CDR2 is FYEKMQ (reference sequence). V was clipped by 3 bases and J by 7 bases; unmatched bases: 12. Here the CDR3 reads CASSFSWTGVNFGELFF. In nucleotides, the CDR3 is TGTGCCAGCAGCTTCTCTTGGACAGGGGTTAATTTCGGGGAGCTGTTTTTT.